This T cell receptor beta chain was found in a study of T cell repertoires in cytomegalovirus infection. The wider study: Newly reported HLA-C-restricted and thoroughly characterized HLA-B-restricted CMV epitopes were employed.

Findings and limits, study-wide: The ex vivo response was dominated by HLA-C-restricted CMV-specific TCR beta clonotypes.

This clonotype has only a few counts. What it binds is unknown. CDR1 and CDR2 from the germline V gene are SGDLS and YYNGEE. The CDR3 has 15 amino acids. Losses at the gene ends were 6 bases for V and 2 bases for J; bases not matched to a gene: 6. TCRdb reprocessed the reads via MiXCR and lists one record per CDR3 protein. The data show around 750,000 distinct CDR3 sequences, with 30% to 35% seen just once and around an eighth held by the top ten. The chain employs TRBV9 and TRBJ1-4; TRBD1 matches at 8 bases. The material sequenced was cultured CD8+ T cells from PBMCs, taken from culture after CMV antigen stimulation. This TCR came from a human donor in good health (CMV status not recorded). Some clones in this sample may be carry-over from other donors' samples. The CDR3 DNA reads TGTGCCAGCAACCCAGGGGGCACGACTAATGAAAAACTGTTTTTT. It specifies CASNPGGTTNEKLFF.